This TCR beta chain was sequenced in a study of CD8+ T cells in alopecia areata. Trimming took off 0 bases at V and 3 bases at J, with 9 bases between the two ends. The CDR3 is 14 residues long. Germline CDR1 and CDR2: SGHRS and YFSETQ. As for treatment: oral pan-JAK inhibitor, 5-10 mg twice daily. Investigators isolated RNA and reverse transcribed it into cDNA to act as the sequencing template. The repertoire was sequenced with immunoSEQ multiplex PCR; TCRdb's copy has only in-frame clones and lacks some. The sample holds about 200,000 clones, 35% to 45% seen once. Material: CD4+ T cells sorted from blood, obtained at roughly week 30, from a patient treated with tofacitinib. The V call is TRBV5-1, the J call TRBJ1-1; D might be TRBD1 (5 bases). The receptor's source is a human donor with alopecia areata. CDR3 in amino acids: CASSLGTPYTEAFF. The CDR3 region has the DNA TGCGCCAGCAGCTTGGGGACACCTTACACTGAAGCTTTCTTT.